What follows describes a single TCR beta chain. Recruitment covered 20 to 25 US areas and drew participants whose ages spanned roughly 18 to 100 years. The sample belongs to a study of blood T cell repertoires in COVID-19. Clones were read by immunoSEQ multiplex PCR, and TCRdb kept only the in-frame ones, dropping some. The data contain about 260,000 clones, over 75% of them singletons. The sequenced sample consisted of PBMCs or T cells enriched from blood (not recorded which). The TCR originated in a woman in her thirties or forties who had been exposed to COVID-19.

CDR3: CATSRVTGGGYEQYF. The DNA for the CDR3 is TGTGCCACCAGCAGAGTGACAGGCGGTGGGTACGAGCAGTACTTC. The chain links TRBV15 to TRBJ2-7, with TRBD1 as a possible D gene (6 bases). Trimming left V 1 base short and J 4 bases short, with 14 bases between. CDR3 length: 15 residues. Germline values: CDR1 LNHNV, CDR2 YYDKDF (reference sequence).